Below are 20 T cell receptor beta chains sequenced from a single sample in a study of cytomegalovirus exposure and HLA in healthy donors. Primers: 60 Vbeta forward and 13 Jbeta reverse. Assay used: immunoSEQ multiplex PCR; TCRdb lists only in-frame clones, some missing. The table lists 100,000 to 150,000 clones, around three quarters of them singletons. The specimen was PBMCs. These receptors were taken from a human donor in good health.

The gene calls are TRBV7-9 and TRBJ2-3; 8 positions agree with TRBD1. Germline lookup yields CDR1 SEHNR and CDR2 FQNEAQ (reference sequence). Trimming cost V 6 bases and J 1 base; bases outside gene matches: 15. This CDR3 spans 18 amino acids. The CDR3 protein is CASRRSPDGQGGTDTQYF. DNA of the CDR3: TGTGCCAGCAGGCGAAGTCCAGATGGACAGGGTGGCACAGATACGCAGTATTTT.

This clone appeared a single time. V gene TRBV5-6 combines with J gene TRBJ2-3; tentatively, D is TRBD1 (7 bases). V was trimmed by 0 bases and J by 5 bases, leaving 13 bases between them. The V gene's germline CDR1 is SGHDT and CDR2 YYEEEE. This CDR3 has 15 amino acids. The CDR3 sequence: CASSLAHQGGDTQYF. As DNA, the CDR3 is TGTGCCAGCAGCTTGGCACACCAGGGGGGAGATACGCAGTATTTT.

V usage is TRBV19 and J usage is TRBJ2-4; 7 nucleotides align to TRBD1. Germline trimming cut 1 base from V and 3 bases from J; bases unmatched to any gene: 6. This CDR3 contains 16 residues. Per the germline V gene, CDR1 is LNHDA and CDR2 is SQIVND (reference sequence). The CDR3 region has the DNA TGTGCCAGTAGTATAGCCTGGACAGGAGGCAAAAACATTCAGTACTTC. Protein sequence: CASSIAWTGGKNIQYF.

The chain uses TRBV6-5 and TRBJ2-5; the D is unclear. This CDR3 is built from 15 residues. Trimming shortened V by 1 base and J by 0 bases, and 9 bases separated the two germline ends. CDR1 and CDR2 from the germline V gene are MNHEY and SVGAGI. DNA of the CDR3: TGTGCCAGCAGTTACTGGGCAGGCGACCAAGAGACCCAGTACTTC. This translates into CASSYWAGDQETQYF.

The chain recombines TRBV6-6 with TRBJ2-7; 7 bases fit TRBD1. Germline assignment: CDR1 MNHNY and CDR2 SVGAGI (reference sequence). The CDR3 has 14 amino acids. With 5 bases clipped from V and 5 bases from J, the junction kept 9 bases outside the gene matches. The CDR3 protein is CASSPTGTANEQYF. The CDR3 DNA follows: TGTGCCAGCAGTCCCACCGGGACAGCTAACGAGCAGTACTTC.

J is TRBJ2-3 and V is TRBV14; TRBD2 might be the D (5 bases). Deletions cut 1 base from V and 0 bases from J, with 14 bases between. Germline loops: CDR1 SGHDN, CDR2 FVKESK. The CDR3 length is 17 residues. CDR3 amino acids: CASSQGGGYSSTDTQYF. DNA for the CDR3: TGTGCCAGCAGCCAAGGAGGAGGCTACTCTAGCACAGATACGCAGTATTTT.

The rearrangement joins TRBV21-1 to TRBJ2-2; the table's D gene call, TRBD2, was not cross checked with the DNA. TRBV21-1 is reported as a pseudogene. The CDR3 spans 16 residues. Here the CDR3 DNA reads TGTGCCAGCAGCAAATATATCGGTGTGGACACCGGGGAGCTGTTTTTT. This encodes CASSKYIGVDTGELFF.

The genes are TRBV19 and TRBJ1-2, with 7 bases fitting TRBD1. Germline V gene lookup returns CDR1 LNHDA and CDR2 SQIVND (reference sequence). The CDR3 extends over 13 amino acids. With 8 bases clipped from V and 3 bases from J, the junction kept 6 bases outside the gene matches. In DNA form, the CDR3 reads TGTGCCAGTTCTACAGGGGTTTACTATGGCTACACCTTC. Its translation is CASSTGVYYGYTF.

The gene calls are TRBV6-5 and TRBJ1-5; no clear D. Trimming stripped 4 bases from V and 0 bases from J, with 7 bases between. Germline V gives CDR1 MNHEY, CDR2 SVGAGI. CDR3 length: 14 residues. In DNA form, the CDR3 reads TGTGCCAGCAGTTCACTAGGTAGCAATCAGCCCCAGCATTTT. This translates into CASSSLGSNQPQHF.

The chain is built from TRBV18 and TRBJ2-7; D gene ambiguous. V lost 2 bases, J lost 6 bases, and 17 bases lay in between. Per germline, CDR1 KGHSH and CDR2 LQKENI. The CDR3 contains 15 residues. The CDR3 bases are TGTGCCAGCTCACCAGCCGGATCGGAGAAATCCGAGCAGTACTTC. It codes for CASSPAGSEKSEQYF.

This chain uses TRBV6-5 with TRBJ2-1; D is unresolved. V lost 7 bases and J lost 7, with 14 bases in between. The CDR3 sequence is 13 residues long. Germline CDR1 reads MNHEY; CDR2 reads SVGAGI. Here the CDR3 reads CASTPSTGNEQFF. The CDR3 DNA is TGTGCCAGCACCCCCTCTACCGGGAATGAGCAGTTCTTC.

The J gene is TRBJ1-5, the V gene TRBV6-1, with 7 bases that match TRBD1. The CDR3 is 15 amino acids. Germline CDR1 MNHNS, CDR2 SASEGT. The V segment lost 3 bases and the J segment 0 bases; nucleotides outside the gene matches: 2. CDR3 amino acids: CASSEGQISNQPQHF. CDR3 DNA sequence: TGTGCCAGCAGTGAGGGACAGATTAGCAATCAGCCCCAGCATTTT.

As to this clone: This specimen includes other DNA sequences encoding the same CDR3. The gene calls are TRBV5-1 and TRBJ2-3; 11 bases are shared with TRBD2. Germline V gives CDR1 SGHRS, CDR2 YFSETQ. With 2 bases clipped from V and 0 bases from J, the junction kept 2 bases outside the gene matches. The CDR3 contains 16 residues. CDR3 protein: CASSLGTSGSTDTQYF. The CDR3 nucleotides read TGCGCCAGCAGCTTAGGGACTAGCGGCAGCACAGATACGCAGTATTTT. Supplemented by reference TRBV5-1 and TRBJ2-3, the full variable domain reads KAGVTQTPRYLIKTRGQQVTLSCSPISGHRSVSWYQQTPGQGLQFLFEYFSETQRNKGNFPGRFSGRQFSNSRSEMNVSTLELGDSALYLCASSLGTSGSTDTQYFGPGTRLTVL.

The chain is built from TRBV5-4 and TRBJ2-5, with 9 bases fitting TRBD1. Near its end, the DNA agrees better with TRBJ2-7, so the J call may be wrong. The CDR3 is made up of 15 amino acids. Germline V CDR1 and CDR2: SGHNT, YYREEE (reference sequence). As DNA, the CDR3 is TGTGCCAGCAGCTTCGGTGGGACAGGGCTCGACGAGCAGTACTTC. It codes for CASSFGGTGLDEQYF.

The rearrangement uses TRBV10-1 and TRBJ2-1, with 12 bases matching TRBD2. CDR3 length: 17 residues. The germline gives CDR1 WNHNN, CDR2 SYGVQD (reference sequence). Trimming took 4 bases from V and 8 from J; bases not matched to a gene: 12. The DNA for the CDR3 is TGCGCCAGCAGTGCGGGGACTAGCGGGTGGGAAACGGATGAGCAGTTCTTC. Its translation is CASSAGTSGWETDEQFF.

On this clone: A junction boundary mismatches the germline segment, possibly from a read error. The CDR3 DNA sequence: TGTTCCAGCCAACAGGGGAGCGGGAGGGCTCGCGAGCAGTACTTC. Translated, it gives CSSQQGSGRAREQYF. The chain joins TRBV7-9 to TRBJ2-7; TRBD2 matches at 10 bases. The CDR3 consists of 15 residues. Germline CDR1 reads SEHNR; CDR2 reads FQNEAQ (reference sequence).

The rearrangement links TRBV7-9 to TRBJ2-1; 7 positions agree with TRBD2. Germline CDR1 and CDR2: SEHNR and FQNEAQ (reference sequence). V gave up 3 bases and J gave up 6 bases; unmatched junction bases: 17. The CDR3 length is 18 residues. This CDR3 reads CASSFPRWVRTSSNEQFF. The CDR3 bases are TGTGCCAGCAGCTTCCCGAGATGGGTACGGACTAGTAGCAATGAGCAGTTCTTC.

In DNA form, the CDR3 reads TGCAGCGCCGGAGGAGGAGCTGGGGCCAACGTCCTGACTTTC. Encoded protein: CSAGGGAGANVLTF. The rearrangement links TRBV29-1 to TRBJ2-6; a weak D match, TRBD2 (5 bases). Germline values: CDR1 SQVTM, CDR2 ANQGSEA. The CDR3 contains 14 residues. V was trimmed by 7 bases and J by 2 bases, leaving 12 bases between them.

The chain uses TRBV9 and TRBJ2-5; 8 nucleotides agree with TRBD1. The CDR3 sequence is 17 residues long. The trim removed 3 bases at V and 4 bases at J, leaving 14 bases unmatched. Germline CDR1 SGDLS, CDR2 YYNGEE. For the CDR3, the DNA is TGTGCCAGCAGCGCCGGGGCAGGGGGCGCCGGGGGAGAGACCCAGTACTTC. Amino acids: CASSAGAGGAGGETQYF.

This rearrangement joins TRBV19 to TRBJ2-7; possibly TRBD1 for D (5 bases). Germline V gives CDR1 LNHDA, CDR2 SQIVND (reference sequence). This CDR3 is built from 13 residues. V was pared by 8 bases and J by 3 bases, with 14 bases between. The CDR3: CASSFRGNYEQYF. Written as DNA, the CDR3 is TGTGCCAGTTCGTTTAGGGGAAACTACGAGCAGTACTTC. Combining the CDR3 with reference TRBV19 and TRBJ2-7 gives the whole variable domain DGGITQSPKYLFRKEGQNVTLSCEQNLNHDAMYWYRQDPGQGLRLIYYSQIVNDFQKGDIAEGYSVSREKKESFPLTVTSAQKNPTAFYLCASSFRGNYEQYFGPGTRLTVT.